The 30 T cell receptor beta chains given below trace back to one sample, sequenced in a study of shared clonotypes between healthy human individuals. Measured with immunoSEQ multiplex PCR; TCRdb has only the in-frame clones, and not every one. This table holds 2 million to 2.5 million clones, roughly 92% found once. The sequencing sample was made of naive CD4+ T cells from PBMCs. As for subset: CD45RA+ positively selected. The receptors originated from a young man in good health. Some clones in this sample may be carry-over from other donors' samples.

The V call is TRBV15, the J call TRBJ2-7; perhaps TRBD2 as D (5 bases). Per the germline V gene, CDR1 is LNHNV and CDR2 is YYDKDF (reference sequence). The CDR3 runs 13 residues. Deletions cut 1 base from V and 7 bases from J, with 11 bases between. The DNA of the CDR3 is TGTGCCACCAGCAGAGCCCGGGGTAGGGAGCAGTACTTC. Its translation is CATSRARGREQYF.

This clone was detected once. The J gene is TRBJ2-5, the V gene TRBV13; no reliable D call. V was trimmed by 1 base and J by 5 bases, leaving 14 bases between them. This CDR3 is 15 amino acids long. Germline CDR1 is PRHDT and CDR2 is FYEKMQ (reference sequence). The CDR3 region is CASSLARGYDETQYF. The CDR3 coding sequence is TGTGCCAGCAGCTTAGCCCGCGGCTACGATGAGACCCAGTACTTC.

This clone was seen once. The rearrangement joins TRBV7-9 to TRBJ2-7; 8 bases agree with TRBD1. After removal of 5 bases from V and 3 bases from J, the junction contained 6 bases not matched to a gene. The CDR3 contains 14 residues. Germline V gene lookup returns CDR1 SEHNR and CDR2 FQNEAQ (reference sequence). The CDR3, as DNA: TGTGCCAGCAGCAGGACAGGGATGGTCTACGAGCAGTACTTC. Translation gives CASSRTGMVYEQYF.

This clone was recorded once. This same CDR3 is encoded by further DNA sequences in the sample. The gene calls are TRBV5-1 and TRBJ2-3; TRBD2 matches at 11 bases. The CDR3 loop spans 15 amino acids. From germline, CDR1 is SGHRS and CDR2 YFSETQ. Trimming removed 1 base from V and 4 bases from J; junction bases left unmatched: 2. The CDR3 region is CASSLKLAGADTQYF. CDR3 sequence (DNA): TGCGCCAGCAGCTTGAAACTAGCGGGAGCAGATACGCAGTATTTT.

The V call is TRBV27, the J call TRBJ2-2; D gene ambiguous. This CDR3 is 14 amino acids long. V gave up 5 bases and J gave up 6 bases, with 13 bases separating them. Germline assignment: CDR1 MNHEY and CDR2 SMNVEV (reference sequence). CDR3 protein: CASSLDFYSGELFF. CDR3 DNA: TGTGCCAGCAGTCTCGACTTCTATTCCGGGGAGCTGTTTTTT.

The sample holds a few counts of this clone. The gene calls are TRBV5-1 and TRBJ1-1; D is undetermined. V gave up 4 bases and J gave up 1 base, with 8 bases separating them. The CDR3 has 13 residues. CDR1 is SGHRS and CDR2 is YFSETQ in the germline V gene. CDR3 in amino acids: CASSPLGNTEAFF. CDR3 nucleotide sequence: TGCGCCAGCAGCCCATTGGGGAACACTGAAGCTTTCTTT.

This sequence joins TRBV7-9 and TRBJ2-7, with TRBD2 identical over 8 bases. This CDR3 has 15 amino acids. Germline assignment: CDR1 SEHNR and CDR2 FQNEAQ (reference sequence). V lost 4 bases and J lost 2; bases outside the gene matches: 7. CDR3 in amino acids: CASSSDRTSPYEQYF. CDR3 DNA sequence: TGTGCCAGCAGCTCAGATAGGACTAGCCCCTACGAGCAGTACTTC.

This chain connects TRBV4-3 to TRBJ2-7, with TRBD2 matching over 11 bases. The V and J ends lost 3 bases and 2 bases, in that order; junction bases with no gene match: 6. The CDR3 covers 16 residues. Germline loops: CDR1 LGHNA, CDR2 YSLEER. CDR3 amino acids: CASSQVSSGRTYEQYF. The CDR3 region has the DNA TGCGCCAGCAGCCAGGTATCTAGCGGGAGGACCTACGAGCAGTACTTC.

The chain is built from TRBV19 and TRBJ2-1, with a tentative D call TRBD1 (5 bases). Germline values: CDR1 LNHDA, CDR2 SQIVND (reference sequence). This CDR3 comprises 17 residues. Trimming took off 4 bases at V and 0 bases at J, with 16 bases between the two ends. CDR3: CASSKGAWRDSYNEQFF. The DNA of the CDR3 is TGTGCCAGTAGTAAAGGGGCCTGGCGCGACTCCTACAATGAGCAGTTCTTC.

The chain recombines TRBV6-1 with TRBJ2-1; 10 bases map to TRBD2. The ends lost 11 bases at V and 2 bases at J; junction bases unmatched: 9. The germline CDR1 and CDR2 sequences are MNHNS and SASEGT. CDR3 length equals 15 residues. The DNA of the CDR3 is TGTGCCGGGGGGCACGGACTAGCGGCCTACAATGAGCAGTTCTTC. Protein sequence: CAGGHGLAAYNEQFF.

This rearrangement joins TRBV7-8 to TRBJ2-1; D is perhaps TRBD2 (5 bases). From germline, CDR1 is SGHVS and CDR2 FQNEAQ. The germline V and J ends were trimmed by 2 bases and 1 base, with 12 bases remaining between them. The CDR3 has 16 amino acids. CDR3 DNA: TGTGCCAGCAGCTTACGATCGGGAATATCCTACAATGAGCAGTTCTTC. As protein: CASSLRSGISYNEQFF.

The chain uses TRBV5-4 and TRBJ1-1; D is unclear. The CDR3 is 13 residues long. Germline V gene lookup returns CDR1 SGHNT and CDR2 YYREEE (reference sequence). V lost 4 bases, J lost 4 bases, and 11 bases lay in between. For the CDR3, the DNA is TGTGCCAGCAGCGAGGACCCCCTCACTGAAGCTTTCTTT. Translated, it gives CASSEDPLTEAFF.

The chain recombines TRBV4-1 with TRBJ2-2; D may be TRBD1 (6 bases). Germline V gene lookup returns CDR1 MGHRA and CDR2 YSYEKL. V was trimmed by 6 bases and J by 1 base, leaving 18 bases between them. The CDR3 has 17 amino acids. The CDR3 nucleotides are TGCGCCAGCAGACGCATCCTCAGGGGACGGAACACCGGGGAGCTGTTTTTT. It translates to CASRRILRGRNTGELFF.

The chain combines TRBV29-1 with TRBJ1-2, with no clear D. Per germline, CDR1 SQVTM and CDR2 ANQGSEA. The CDR3 has 11 amino acids. Deletions cut 7 bases from V and 4 bases from J, with 10 bases between. CDR3 DNA sequence: TGCAGCGCCAACAGAGTCTATGGCTACACCTTC. Translated, it gives CSANRVYGYTF.

About this clone itself: In the same sample, other DNA sequences code for this CDR3. The genes are TRBV4-2 and TRBJ1-2, with D possibly TRBD1 on 5 matching bases. The CDR3 has 15 amino acids. V gave up 0 bases and J gave up 3 bases, with 11 bases separating them. Germline V gives CDR1 LGHNA, CDR2 YNFKEQ. The CDR3 nucleotides are TGTGCCAGCAGCCAAGAGGAGGGGAGGGACTATGGCTACACCTTC. It translates to CASSQEEGRDYGYTF.

Of note for this clone: The same CDR3 can be traced to other DNA sequences in this sample. The chain combines TRBV5-6 with TRBJ2-5, with unresolved D. The CDR3 spans 13 residues. The germline CDR1 and CDR2 sequences are SGHDT and YYEEEE. The V and J ends lost 4 bases and 5 bases respectively, with 12 bases between them. The CDR3 DNA sequence: TGTGCCAGCAGCCTAGGGCGGCGGGAGACCCAGTACTTC. This encodes CASSLGRRETQYF.

The rearrangement joins TRBV7-2 to TRBJ1-2, with TRBD1 matching 10 bases. The CDR3 length is 15 residues. Germline V CDR1 and CDR2: SGHTA, FQGNSA. Trimming removed 5 bases from V and 8 bases from J; junction bases left unmatched: 11. CDR3 bases: TGTGCCAGCAGCCCCCCGGGACAGGGGTTCGGGGGCTACACCTTC. This gives the protein CASSPPGQGFGGYTF. The full variable domain, its missing parts supplied by reference TRBV7-2 and TRBJ1-2, is GAGVSQSPSNKVTEKGKDVELRCDPISGHTALYWYRQSLGQGLEFLIYFQGNSAPDKSGLPSDRFSAERTGGSVSTLTIQRTQQEDSAVYLCASSPPGQGFGGYTFGSGTRLTVV.

This clone has a handful of counts. V gene TRBV28 combines with J gene TRBJ1-1, with a tentative D call TRBD1 (5 bases). The CDR3 extends over 12 amino acids. V was pared by 6 bases and J by 3 bases, with 8 bases between. Germline V gene data show CDR1 as MDHEN and CDR2 as SYDVKM. DNA of the CDR3: TGTGCCAGCAGCACAGGTTACACTGAAGCTTTCTTT. This sequence encodes CASSTGYTEAFF.

This chain connects TRBV5-5 to TRBJ2-7; D ambiguous. There are 14 residues in the CDR3. Between the trimmed V and J ends, which lost 2 bases and 0 bases, there was a span of 9 bases. The V gene's germline CDR1 is SGHKS and CDR2 YYEKEE (reference sequence). DNA of the CDR3: TGTGCCAGCAGCTTAAGGGTTCCCTCCTACGAGCAGTACTTC. Translation gives CASSLRVPSYEQYF.

The rearrangement links TRBV15 to TRBJ2-7; TRBD2 might be the D (5 bases). Per germline, CDR1 LNHNV and CDR2 YYDKDF (reference sequence). The ends were cut back, 0 bases at V and 2 bases at J, with 11 bases in the middle. There are 15 residues in the CDR3. CDR3 loop: CATSRDGNTAYEQYF. As DNA, the CDR3 is TGTGCCACCAGCAGAGACGGGAATACCGCCTACGAGCAGTACTTC.

V gene TRBV6-5 combines with J gene TRBJ2-7, with 7 bases matching TRBD1. The CDR3 loop spans 15 amino acids. Losses at the gene ends were 4 bases for V and 4 bases for J; bases not matched to a gene: 10. Germline CDR1 MNHEY, CDR2 SVGAGI. The CDR3 loop reads CASSSERWDSYEQYF. Here the CDR3 DNA reads TGTGCCAGCAGTTCCGAAAGGTGGGACAGTTACGAGCAGTACTTC.

This chain joins TRBV5-3 and TRBJ2-3, with 9 bases identical to TRBD2. TRBV5-3 is filed as an ORF, its function uncertain. The CDR3 is 16 amino acids. Losses at the gene ends were 4 bases for V and 2 bases for J; bases not matched to a gene: 8. This CDR3 is CARSKSGRKDTDTQYF. Written as DNA, the CDR3 is TGTGCCAGAAGCAAAAGCGGGAGGAAGGACACAGATACGCAGTATTTT.

J is TRBJ2-4 and V is TRBV29-1; 13 positions match TRBD2. Germline V gives CDR1 SQVTM, CDR2 ANQGSEA. The CDR3 is made up of 14 amino acids. Trimming removed 5 bases from V and 8 bases from J; junction bases left unmatched: 6. The CDR3: CSVRTSGSGYIQYF. DNA of the CDR3: TGCAGCGTTCGGACTAGCGGGAGTGGGTACATTCAGTACTTC.

This chain links TRBV7-9 with TRBJ1-2, with D tentatively TRBD1 (6 bases). Trimming took off 1 base at V and 5 bases at J, with 11 bases between the two ends. The CDR3 contains 14 residues. The germline V gene encodes CDR1 SEHNR and CDR2 FQNEAQ (reference sequence). CDR3 region: CASSLVYRDYGYTF. DNA for the CDR3: TGTGCCAGCAGCTTAGTCTACAGGGATTATGGCTACACCTTC.

The chain carries TRBV28 and TRBJ2-7; D may be TRBD2 (5 bases). The CDR3 totals 12 residues. Trimming stripped 3 bases from V and 6 bases from J, with 9 bases between. Germline-derived CDR1 and CDR2 are MDHEN and SYDVKM. CDR3 region: CASSLRVSEQYF. In DNA form, the CDR3 reads TGTGCCAGCAGTTTGCGGGTATCCGAGCAGTACTTC.

The table lists this clone with a few counts. The V gene is TRBV28, the J gene TRBJ1-1, with 8 bases aligning to TRBD1. Germline V CDR1 and CDR2: MDHEN, SYDVKM. The CDR3 spans 13 residues. V dropped 2 bases and J dropped 7; count of bases not matched to a gene: 3. The CDR3 reads CASSLQGADEAFF. CDR3 sequence (DNA): TGTGCCAGCAGTTTACAGGGGGCGGATGAAGCTTTCTTT. The variable domain in full, completed from reference TRBV28 and TRBJ1-1, reads DVKVTQSSRYLVKRTGEKVFLECVQDMDHENMFWYRQDPGLGLRLIYFSYDVKMKEKGDIPEGYSVSREKKERFSLILESASTNQTSMYLCASSLQGADEAFFGQGTRLTVV.

This clone showed up just once. The chain employs TRBV1 and TRBJ2-7. TRBV1 is noted as a pseudogene. The CDR3 has 22 amino acids. The CDR3 DNA follows: TGCACCAGCAGCCAAGATCTGGGTCGCCGCTTTACGCCTCGCGATCTCCACTACGAGCAGTACTTC. It specifies CTSSQDLGRRFTPRDLHYEQYF.

This clone was found a few times. This chain links TRBV7-6 with TRBJ1-4; a weak D match, TRBD1 (5 bases). Trimming left V 4 bases short and J 8 bases short, with 11 bases between. Germline V gene data show CDR1 as SGHVS and CDR2 as FNYEAQ. The CDR3 has 13 amino acids. This chain's CDR3 is CASSSGWGEKLFF. The CDR3 DNA follows: TGTGCCAGCAGCTCAGGGTGGGGCGAAAAACTGTTTTTT. Full variable domain (outside the CDR3, taken from reference TRBV7-6 and TRBJ1-4): GAGVSQSPRYKVTKRGQDVALRCDPISGHVSLYWYRQALGQGPEFLTYFNYEAQQDKSGLPNDRFSAERPEGSISTLTIQRTEQRDSAMYRCASSSGWGEKLFFGSGTQLSVL.

This chain joins TRBV2 and TRBJ2-6; 8 nucleotides agree with TRBD1. Trimming at V came to 6 bases and at J to 0 bases, leaving 4 bases not matched to a gene. This CDR3 spans 16 amino acids. Germline V gene data show CDR1 as SNHLY and CDR2 as FYNNEI. CDR3 region: CASRGQAYSGANVLTF. CDR3 nucleotides: TGTGCCAGCAGGGGACAGGCCTACTCTGGGGCCAACGTCCTGACTTTC.

The chain recombines TRBV19 with TRBJ2-4; 9 positions agree with TRBD2. The CDR3 sequence is 13 residues long. The V segment lost 4 bases and the J segment 7 bases; nucleotides outside the gene matches: 2. CDR1 and CDR2 (germline): LNHDA, SQIVND (reference sequence). In nucleotides, the CDR3 is TGTGCCAGTAGTACTAGCGGGACTAACATTCAGTACTTC. Its translation is CASSTSGTNIQYF.